A single sample gave rise to the 24 T cell receptor beta chains below, sequenced in a study of blood T cell repertoires in COVID-19. Only in-frame clones appear in the TCRdb table, and some are missing; sequencing was by immunoSEQ multiplex PCR. The sample lists roughly 250,000 clones, about four fifths occurring once. The specimen sequenced was peripheral blood. Receptors were obtained from a woman of 80 years or more with acute or convalescent COVID-19.

This sequence joins TRBV6-6 and TRBJ1-2; TRBD1 agrees at 12 bases. Trimming at V came to 5 bases and at J to 8 bases, leaving 6 bases not matched to a gene. This CDR3 contains 14 residues. The germline gives CDR1 MNHNY, CDR2 SVGAGI (reference sequence). The CDR3: CASSRGQGALGYTF. In nucleotides, the CDR3 is TGTGCCAGCAGTCGGGGACAGGGGGCGTTGGGCTACACCTTC.

The rearrangement uses TRBV19 and TRBJ1-5; no reliable D call. Germline V gene data show CDR1 as LNHDA and CDR2 as SQIVND (reference sequence). Deletions cut 0 bases from V and 5 bases from J, with 17 bases between. The CDR3 spans 17 residues. The CDR3 region has the DNA TGTGCCAGTAGTATAGATCGGGGAGGGCTAACGGATCAGCCCCAGCATTTT. This codes for CASSIDRGGLTDQPQHF.

The chain employs TRBV28 and TRBJ2-7; TRBD1 agrees at 9 bases. Looked up from germline, CDR1 is MDHEN and CDR2 is SYDVKM. The length of the CDR3 is 12 residues. V was clipped by 5 bases and J by 9 bases; unmatched bases: 5. The CDR3 is CASSQGTGPQYF. CDR3 in DNA: TGTGCCAGCAGTCAGGGGACAGGGCCGCAGTACTTC.

The gene calls are TRBV4-1 and TRBJ2-2, with 7 bases identical to TRBD2. The CDR3 totals 16 residues. The V gene's germline CDR1 is MGHRA and CDR2 YSYEKL. Trimming removed 0 bases from V and 10 bases from J; junction bases left unmatched: 11. The CDR3 DNA follows: TGCGCCAGCAGCCAAGAGAGCGGGACCGGTGGTGAGGAGCTGTTTTTT. Amino acids: CASSQESGTGGEELFF.

Here the CDR3 reads CASSLGQRTEAFF. Written as DNA, the CDR3 is TGTGCCAGCAGCTTGGGACAGAGGACTGAAGCTTTCTTT. The genes are TRBV5-6 and TRBJ1-1, with D perhaps TRBD1 (5 bases). The germline CDR1 and CDR2 sequences are SGHDT and YYEEEE. V was pared by 0 bases and J by 5 bases, with 8 bases between. The length of the CDR3 is 13 residues.

The chain is built from TRBV5-5 and TRBJ1-2; D remains unclear. The CDR3 has 16 residues. The V gene lost 0 bases and the J gene lost 2 bases, with 14 bases spanning the gap. The germline V gene has CDR1 SGHKS and CDR2 YYEKEE (reference sequence). Here the CDR3 reads CASSLGSVGRNYGYTF. The DNA for the CDR3 is TGTGCCAGCAGCTTGGGGAGCGTAGGGAGAAACTATGGCTACACCTTC.

Points on this clone: Different DNA sequences within this sample yield the same CDR3. The chain uses TRBV18 and TRBJ1-2; maybe TRBD1 (6 bases). The CDR3 spans 13 residues. CDR1 is KGHSH, CDR2 LQKENI, per germline. V was clipped by 2 bases and J by 3 bases, with 7 bases between them. CDR3 nucleotide sequence: TGTGCCAGCTCACCAGAGGGGGACTATGGCTACACCTTC. Translated: CASSPEGDYGYTF.

This rearrangement joins TRBV5-1 to TRBJ2-5, with 8 bases identical to TRBD1. Germline V gene data show CDR1 as SGHRS and CDR2 as YFSETQ. CDR3 length: 14 amino acids. Trimming removed 3 bases from V and 7 bases from J; junction bases left unmatched: 8. The CDR3 DNA sequence: TGCGCCAGCAGCTCCACGCAGGGGGCTCGGACCCAGTACTTC. Its protein product is CASSSTQGARTQYF.

V is TRBV29-1 and J is TRBJ2-3; 10 bases fit TRBD2. CDR1 is SQVTM, CDR2 ANQGSEA, per germline. The CDR3 is made up of 13 amino acids. The ends lost 7 bases at V and 4 bases at J; junction bases unmatched: 5. The chain's CDR3 is CSARLAGADTQYF. CDR3 nucleotide sequence: TGCAGCGCCAGACTAGCGGGCGCAGATACGCAGTATTTT.

The chain couples TRBV6-5 to TRBJ1-4; TRBD1 is a possible D gene (5 bases). The germline V gene encodes CDR1 MNHEY and CDR2 SVGAGI. The CDR3 has 12 amino acids. Trimming removed 11 bases at V and 8 bases at J, with 15 bases between. The CDR3 loop reads CASRGEREKLFF. The CDR3 nucleotides are TGTGCCTCTCGGGGGGAACGGGAAAAACTGTTTTTT.

This clone has just a few counts. The V and J genes are TRBV29-1 and TRBJ1-2; D possibly corresponds to TRBD1 (5 bases). Germline values: CDR1 SQVTM, CDR2 ANQGSEA. The CDR3 is 12 residues long. Deletions cut 7 bases from V and 4 bases from J, with 13 bases between. As DNA, the CDR3 is TGCAGCGCCGCAGGGAGGGGCTATGGCTACACCTTC. It yields the protein CSAAGRGYGYTF.

This rearrangement joins TRBV6-5 to TRBJ1-2; a weak D match, TRBD1 (6 bases). The CDR3 loop spans 12 amino acids. V gave up 6 bases and J gave up 8 bases, with 13 bases separating them. Germline CDR1 reads MNHEY; CDR2 reads SVGAGI. Here the CDR3 DNA reads TGTGCCAGCAGAACACAGGGTCTCGGCTACACCTTC. This translates into CASRTQGLGYTF.

The gene calls are TRBV28 and TRBJ1-4; TRBD1 matches 8 bases. The germline gives CDR1 MDHEN, CDR2 SYDVKM. This CDR3 spans 14 amino acids. V was pared by 6 bases and J by 2 bases, with 2 bases of the junction left unmatched. CDR3 in amino acids: CASRQGGTNEKLFF. The CDR3 DNA sequence: TGTGCCAGCAGACAGGGGGGGACTAATGAAAAACTGTTTTTT.

This clone was detected once. This chain joins TRBV7-8 and TRBJ1-5; weak D call: TRBD1 (6 bases). Germline CDR1 SGHVS, CDR2 FQNEAQ. CDR3 length equals 15 residues. Trimming removed 4 bases from V and 9 bases from J, with 19 bases in between. The CDR3 nucleotides read TGTGCCAGCAGCTCCGACAGGTCAGTAGCCTGGCCCCAGCATTTT. This sequence encodes CASSSDRSVAWPQHF.

The V gene is TRBV18, the J gene TRBJ2-7; D possibly corresponds to TRBD1 (6 bases). The CDR3 sequence is 15 residues long. CDR1 is KGHSH, CDR2 LQKENI, per germline. Trimming removed 5 bases at V and 0 bases at J, with 14 bases between. CDR3 bases: TGTGCCAGCTCAGCCGGGACATCGAGCTCCTACGAGCAGTACTTC. Translating gives CASSAGTSSSYEQYF.

The chain carries TRBV28 and TRBJ2-1; tentatively, D is TRBD1 (5 bases). Germline V gene data show CDR1 as MDHEN and CDR2 as SYDVKM. The V and J ends lost 6 bases and 4 bases respectively, with 16 bases between them. The CDR3 has 15 amino acids. CDR3 residues: CASRTDSKPYNEQFF. CDR3 DNA: TGTGCCAGCAGGACCGACAGCAAACCTTACAATGAGCAGTTCTTC.

This clone was seen only a few times. This chain joins TRBV9 and TRBJ1-1; TRBD1 might be the D (5 bases). This CDR3 spans 15 amino acids. CDR1 is SGDLS and CDR2 is YYNGEE in the germline V gene. The V gene lost 4 bases and the J gene lost 1 base, with 14 bases spanning the gap. The DNA for the CDR3 is TGTGCCAGCAGCAGTACAGGAGCCCCGAACACTGAAGCTTTCTTT. Amino acids: CASSSTGAPNTEAFF.

The chain combines TRBV18 with TRBJ2-7; tentative D call: TRBD2 (6 bases). The V gene's germline CDR1 is KGHSH and CDR2 LQKENI. V was trimmed by 3 bases and J by 7 bases, leaving 16 bases between them. The CDR3 has 14 residues. The CDR3 region has the DNA TGTGCCAGCTCACCTTTGGGGATCCGGGGGGAGCAGTACTTC. It specifies CASSPLGIRGEQYF.

The chain links TRBV5-5 to TRBJ2-5; no definite D call. The V end lost 2 bases, the J end lost 0 bases, and 11 bases lay between the germline ends. The CDR3 runs 15 residues. Germline V gene sequence: CDR1 SGHKS, CDR2 YYEKEE (reference sequence). DNA of the CDR3: TGTGCCAGCAGCTTTTGGGCTGAGTACCAAGAGACCCAGTACTTC. Protein sequence: CASSFWAEYQETQYF. Complete variable domain (other parts from reference TRBV5-5 and TRBJ2-5): DAGVTQSPTHLIKTRGQQVTLRCSPISGHKSVSWYQQVLGQGPQFIFQYYEKEERGRGNFPDRFSARQFPNYSSELNVNALLLGDSALYLCASSFWAEYQETQYFGPGTRLLVL.

This chain joins TRBV7-9 and TRBJ1-3, with TRBD1 matching over 11 bases. Per the germline V gene, CDR1 is SEHNR and CDR2 is FQNEAQ (reference sequence). This CDR3 has 18 amino acids. V trimming: 1 base; J trimming: 4 bases; junction bases outside the gene matches: 9. CDR3 coding DNA: TGTGCCAGCAGCTTAGGATACCGGGACAGGGGGTCCGGAAACACCATATATTTT. It specifies CASSLGYRDRGSGNTIYF.

The rearrangement uses TRBV5-1 and TRBJ2-7, with TRBD1 matching over 7 bases. CDR1 is SGHRS, CDR2 YFSETQ, per germline. V lost 4 bases and J lost 4; bases outside the gene matches: 11. The CDR3 is 15 residues long. CDR3 loop: CASSLGQSLSYEQYF. CDR3 DNA: TGCGCCAGCAGCCTGGGACAGTCGCTAAGTTACGAGCAGTACTTC. The full variable domain, with the rest looked up from reference TRBV5-1 and TRBJ2-7, is KAGVTQTPRYLIKTRGQQVTLSCSPISGHRSVSWYQQTPGQGLQFLFEYFSETQRNKGNFPGRFSGRQFSNSRSEMNVSTLELGDSALYLCASSLGQSLSYEQYFGPGTRLTVT.

This chain's CDR3 is CASSSRQGYNSPLHF. DNA for the CDR3: TGTGCCAGCAGCAGTAGACAGGGATACAATTCACCCCTCCACTTT. V gene TRBV28 combines with J gene TRBJ1-6; TRBD1 aligns across 7 bases. The ends lost 6 bases at V and 7 bases at J; junction bases unmatched: 9. Germline lookup yields CDR1 MDHEN and CDR2 SYDVKM. The CDR3 has 15 residues.

The V call is TRBV2, the J call TRBJ2-5, with D perhaps matching TRBD1 (6 bases). Trimming removed 1 base at V and 1 base at J, with 7 bases between. Looked up from germline, CDR1 is SNHLY and CDR2 is FYNNEI. The CDR3 contains 14 residues. The CDR3 is CASSEEGVQETQYF. The CDR3 DNA reads as TGTGCCAGCAGTGAAGAGGGGGTCCAAGAGACCCAGTACTTC.

The chain has TRBV18 and TRBJ2-7; perhaps TRBD1 as D (6 bases). The CDR3 consists of 16 residues. Germline CDR1 and CDR2: KGHSH and LQKENI. V lost 1 base to trimming and J lost 0 bases, with 13 bases between them. Here the CDR3 reads CASSPREGQISYEQYF. The CDR3 coding sequence is TGTGCCAGCTCACCACGCGAGGGACAAATCTCCTACGAGCAGTACTTC.